This TCR beta chain emerged from a study of tumor and adjacent non-tumor tissue in lung cancer. TCRbeta libraries were built with three rounds of nested PCR, modified from ARM-PCR. A single record per CDR3 protein comes from TCRdb applying MiXCR to the multiplex PCR reads. The sample has roughly 65,000 distinct CDR3 sequences, around 60% seen once. This clonotype was seen many times. The J segment lost 5 bases and the V segment lost 1 base, leaving 3 bases of the junction unmatched. Germline V gene sequence: CDR1 SGHDT, CDR2 YYEEEE. CDR3 length equals 14 residues. No cell sorting was done before RNA was extracted from the tissue. Between August and November 2014, newly diagnosed, chemotherapy-naive lung cancer patients underwent thoracic surgery in China.

Sequencing used lung tumor tissue. This TCR derives from a man aged 45-65 years with non-small cell lung cancer. The rearrangement uses TRBV5-6 and TRBJ1-1; 9 bases line up with TRBD1. CDR3 residues: CASSLMTGGTEAFF. The CDR3 DNA follows: TGTGCCAGCAGCTTGATGACAGGGGGTACTGAAGCTTTCTTT.